Given below is one T cell receptor (beta chain) in context. What it binds is unknown. This specimen comes from a study of cytomegalovirus exposure and HLA in healthy donors. Germline V gives CDR1 SGHRS, CDR2 YFSETQ. Deletions cut 3 bases from V and 0 bases from J, with 11 bases between. The CDR3 has 15 amino acids. Whole-study findings and limits: Altogether, 160 or so TCR beta chains were recorded as cytomegalovirus-associated.

It was with 60 Vbeta and 13 Jbeta primers that the PCR ran. Sequencing was performed with immunoSEQ multiplex PCR; in TCRdb, only in-frame clones are kept and a portion is missing. In the table there are some 150,000 clones, 65% to 85% of which are singletons. This chain uses TRBV5-1 with TRBJ2-3; a weak D match, TRBD2 (5 bases). The specimen sequenced was PBMCs. The receptor was derived from a woman aged 50 to 60 in good health and CMV-seropositive. CDR3 sequence: CASSSRAESTDTQYF. In nucleotides, the CDR3 is TGCGCCAGCAGCTCTCGAGCGGAAAGCACAGATACGCAGTATTTT.